A selection of T cell receptor beta chains follows, all from one sample in a study of resident and recirculating memory T cells in vitiligo. Some clones are missing from TCRdb's copy, which holds only in-frame ones; the method was immunoSEQ multiplex PCR. The sample shows approximately 69,000 clones, 80% to 95% of them seen only once. Sequenced material: blood. The receptors were sampled from a male donor with vitiligo. Each CDR3 is given with its conserved first and last residue. Each record gives: D gene, V gene, clone size, J gene, CDR3 protein, CDR3 DNA. The D gene is left open where the match is weak. Rows may omit the clone size; those that give it use once, few, many or a size class.

NA	TRBV18	NA	TRBJ2-7	CASSRWTEDTYEQYF	TGTGCCAGCTCACGTTGGACAGAGGACACCTACGAGCAGTACTTC
TRBD1	TRBV5-6	NA	TRBJ1-2	CASTTGTGVFGYTF	TGTGCCAGCACCACCGGGACAGGGGTTTTTGGCTACACCTTC
TRBD2	TRBV2	NA	TRBJ2-3	CASRGGRSLGGTDTQYF	TGTGCCAGCCGGGGGGGGCGTTCCTTGGGTGGCACAGATACGCAGTATTTT
TRBD1	TRBV9	NA	TRBJ2-2	CASSRSRDSLMTGELFF	TGTGCCAGCAGCCGGTCACGGGACAGCCTTATGACCGGGGAGCTGTTTTTT
TRBD1	TRBV2	NA	TRBJ1-6	CASSGGTGHSPLHF	TGTGCCAGCAGCGGCGGGACAGGGCATTCACCCCTCCACTTT
NA	TRBV4-3	NA	TRBJ2-3	CASSQEGATDTQYF	TGCGCCAGCAGCCAAGAGGGGGCCACAGATACGCAGTATTTT
NA	TRBV10-3	NA	TRBJ1-1	CAIMGALGDTEAFF	TGTGCCATCATGGGGGCGTTGGGGGACACTGAAGCTTTCTTT
TRBD1	TRBV7-3	NA	TRBJ2-7	CASSLRAGGAYEQYF	TGTGCCAGCAGCTTAAGGGCAGGGGGCGCGTACGAGCAGTACTTC
NA	TRBV6-6	NA	TRBJ2-7	CASSYSTAYEQYF	TGTGCCAGCAGTTACTCGACAGCCTACGAGCAGTACTTC
NA	TRBV5-6	NA	TRBJ1-4	CASSSVTDSNEKLFF	TGTGCCAGCAGTTCGGTAACGGACAGTAATGAAAAACTGTTTTTT
TRBD1	TRBV2	NA	TRBJ1-5	CASRGQNNQPQHF	TGTGCCAGCAGGGGACAGAACAATCAGCCCCAGCATTTT
TRBD1	TRBV4-3	NA	TRBJ1-2	CASSQDPGGGNYGYTF	TGCGCCAGCAGCCAAGATCCAGGGGGCGGCAACTATGGCTACACCTTC
NA	TRBV6-5	NA	TRBJ2-3	CASSHSHPTDTQYF	TGTGCCAGCAGTCACTCCCACCCTACGGATACGCAGTATTTT
NA	TRBV20-1	NA	TRBJ2-5	CSGSEETQYF	TGCAGTGGGTCAGAAGAGACCCAGTACTTC
NA	TRBV14	NA	TRBJ2-7	CASSDGLEQYF	TGTGCCAGCAGCGACGGACTAGAGCAGTACTTC
NA	TRBV19	NA	TRBJ2-5	CASSIGSGRLQETQYF	TGTGCCAGTAGTATAGGAAGCGGGCGACTTCAAGAGACCCAGTACTTC
TRBD1	TRBV14	NA	TRBJ2-5	CASSPRTGYTETQYF	TGTGCCAGCAGCCCTAGGACAGGGTATACGGAGACCCAGTACTTC
TRBD1	TRBV30	NA	TRBJ1-2	CAWRAGTGSQHGYTF	TGTGCCTGGAGAGCAGGGACAGGGTCTCAGCATGGCTACACCTTC
NA	TRBV28	NA	TRBJ1-1	CASSFGGAENTEAFF	TGTGCCAGCAGTTTTGGAGGGGCTGAGAACACTGAAGCTTTCTTT
TRBD1	TRBV28	NA	TRBJ2-1	CASSFPDRDNEQFF	TGTGCCAGCAGTTTCCCAGACAGGGACAATGAGCAGTTCTTC
NA	TRBV7-2	NA	TRBJ2-3	CASSTPYQSDTQYF	TGTGCCAGCAGCACCCCTTATCAGTCAGATACGCAGTATTTT
NA	TRBV15	NA	TRBJ2-7	CATSRDRASGASTYEQYF	TGTGCCACCAGCAGAGATAGGGCCTCGGGAGCCTCAACCTACGAGCAGTACTTC
TRBD2	TRBV6-1	NA	TRBJ2-3	CASSAQATRGSTDTQYF	TGTGCCAGCAGTGCCCAGGCAACGCGGGGGAGCACAGATACGCAGTATTTT
TRBD1	TRBV7-2	NA	TRBJ1-4	CASSKDAQGVGKLFF	TGTGCCAGCAGCAAAGACGCCCAGGGGGTTGGAAAACTGTTTTTT
TRBD2	TRBV28	NA	TRBJ2-2	CASSSPGGSNTGELFF	TGTGCCAGCAGTTCCCCGGGAGGGTCCAACACCGGGGAGCTGTTTTTT
NA	TRBV5-1	NA	TRBJ2-2	CASSLETGKWSGELFF	TGCGCCAGCAGCTTGGAAACAGGGAAATGGTCCGGGGAGCTGTTTTTT
NA	TRBV29-1	once	TRBJ2-7	CSVVPQDSKLTYEQYF	TGCAGCGTTGTACCTCAGGACAGCAAGTTAACCTACGAGCAGTACTTC
NA	TRBV5-1	NA	TRBJ1-2	CASGGTLGGYTF	TGCGCCAGCGGCGGGACGCTGGGAGGCTACACCTTC
TRBD1	TRBV18	NA	TRBJ2-7	CASSSTGTGTYEQYF	TGTGCCAGCTCATCCACCGGGACAGGGACCTACGAGCAGTACTTC
TRBD1	TRBV18	NA	TRBJ2-1	CASSSQRGGVRNEQFF	TGTGCCAGCTCATCCCAGCGAGGGGGCGTCAGGAATGAGCAGTTCTTC
NA	TRBV6-1	NA	TRBJ1-4	CASSGSGTGREKLFF	TGCGCCAGCAGTGGATCAGGGACGGGGAGGGAAAAACTGTTTTTT
NA	TRBV4-2	few	TRBJ1-1	CASSQEAGDTEAFF	TGTGCCAGCAGCCAAGAAGCCGGGGACACTGAAGCTTTCTTT
TRBD1	TRBV4-3	NA	TRBJ1-1	CASTFNLGQGATEAFF	TGCGCCAGCACCTTCAACCTAGGACAGGGGGCCACTGAAGCTTTCTTT
NA	TRBV2	NA	TRBJ2-1	CARALARGNGEQFF	TGTGCCCGTGCCTTGGCCAGGGGAAACGGTGAGCAGTTCTTC
TRBD2	TRBV7-2	NA	TRBJ2-1	CASSLVPAGLTYNEQFF	TGTGCCAGCAGCTTAGTGCCAGCGGGGTTGACCTACAATGAGCAGTTCTTC
NA	TRBV4-3	NA	TRBJ1-4	CASSQDTRGGGTTNEKLFF	TGCGCCAGCAGCCAAGATACAAGAGGAGGAGGTACAACTAATGAAAAACTGTTTTTT
NA	TRBV2	once	TRBJ1-2	CASRESVTGGYTF	TGTGCCAGCAGGGAGTCCGTGACAGGTGGCTACACCTTC
TRBD1	TRBV11-3	NA	TRBJ2-1	CASSYRTGSNEQFF	TGTGCCAGCAGCTACCGGACAGGGAGCAATGAGCAGTTCTTC
TRBD2	TRBV7-3	NA	TRBJ2-1	CASSFTAGYYNEQFF	TGTGCCAGCAGCTTTACAGCGGGGTACTACAATGAGCAGTTCTTC
NA	TRBV4-2	once	TRBJ1-6	CASSQDLEVGSPLHF	TGTGCCAGCAGCCAAGATTTGGAGGTTGGCTCACCCCTCCACTTT
NA	TRBV28	NA	TRBJ2-5	CASSLSGGLETQYF	TGTGCCAGCAGTTTATCAGGAGGATTAGAGACCCAGTACTTC
TRBD2	TRBV29-1	once	TRBJ2-3	CSARLRGGTDTQYF	TGCAGCGCCCGACTGCGGGGGGGCACAGATACGCAGTATTTT
NA	TRBV27	NA	TRBJ1-5	CASSFQGSTAGNQPQHF	TGTGCCAGCAGTTTTCAGGGTTCGACAGCCGGTAATCAGCCCCAGCATTTT
TRBD2	TRBV5-4	NA	TRBJ2-1	CASSWESGVSYNEQFF	TGTGCCAGCAGCTGGGAAAGCGGGGTTTCCTACAATGAGCAGTTCTTC
NA	TRBV7-8	NA	TRBJ1-2	CASSLGQTYGYTF	TGTGCCAGCAGCTTAGGACAGACCTATGGCTACACCTTC
TRBD1	TRBV29-1	NA	TRBJ2-7	CSVEEDRGTYEQYF	TGCAGCGTTGAGGAGGACAGGGGTACCTACGAGCAGTACTTC
NA	TRBV11-2	few	TRBJ1-1	CASSFRTGGAEAFF	TGTGCCAGCAGCTTTCGGACCGGAGGCGCTGAAGCTTTCTTT
NA	TRBV4-1	NA	TRBJ1-1	CASSQADTEAFF	TGCGCCAGCAGCCAAGCCGACACTGAAGCTTTCTTT
NA	TRBV4-1	NA	TRBJ2-7	CASSQSRIGYEQYF	TGCGCCAGCAGCCAGTCCAGGATCGGCTACGAGCAGTACTTC
TRBD1	TRBV5-6	NA	TRBJ1-1	CASSMGDRSNTEAFF	TGTGCCAGCAGCATGGGGGACAGGTCGAACACTGAAGCTTTCTTT
TRBD1	TRBV6-1	NA	TRBJ1-5	CASSDRTGAFDRSSPQHF	TGTGCCAGCAGTGATCGGACAGGGGCCTTTGATCGATCTTCGCCCCAGCATTTT
TRBD1	TRBV7-9	NA	TRBJ1-1	CASSLDRVVNTEAFF	TGTGCCAGCAGTTTAGACAGGGTAGTGAACACTGAAGCTTTCTTT
NA	TRBV30	NA	TRBJ2-7	CAWSGQRDEQYF	TGTGCCTGGAGTGGACAGCGCGACGAGCAGTACTTC
NA	TRBV9	NA	TRBJ2-2	CASSVARGNTGELFF	TGTGCCAGCAGCGTAGCCAGGGGGAACACCGGGGAGCTGTTTTTT